The present T cell receptor beta chain was sequenced within a study of beta chain features in type 1 diabetes. Study in general: Age, gender and cell yields were alike across patients and healthy donors. Points from the study as a whole: VDJ junctions from patients with type 1 diabetes contained fewer insertions and more deletions. All four CD4+ subsets from Type 1 diabetes patients carried moderately but significantly shorter TCRB CDR3s. In these data, an HLA type influence on TCRB rearrangement remained unresolved.

Worth noting for this clone: The antigen is not known.

Since all of the isolated RNA was reverse transcribed, expressed TCRB transcripts were what got sequenced. TCRdb's table, derived via immunoSEQ multiplex PCR, lists solely in-frame clones and lacks some. The sample lists fewer than 350,000 clones; approximately 16% were seen once. CDR1 and CDR2 (germline): SGDLS, YYNGEE. This CDR3 has 13 amino acids. V lost 0 bases to trimming and J lost 5 bases, with 5 bases between them. Each sorted fraction was over 95% pure. The receptor was isolated from a young man with type 1 diabetes. Sequencing used naive CD4+ T cells from blood. The chain couples TRBV9 to TRBJ2-2, with TRBD1 as a possible D gene (5 bases). In nucleotides, the CDR3 is TGTGCCAGCAGCGTAGAGGGGACCGGGGAGCTGTTTTTT. This gives the protein CASSVEGTGELFF.